This T cell receptor (beta chain) was found in a study of cytomegalovirus exposure and HLA in healthy donors. Findings and caveats of the study: The investigators catalogued 150 to 200 TCR beta chains as cytomegalovirus-associated.

Trimming removed 4 bases from V and 2 bases from J, with 15 bases in between. From germline, CDR1 is MDHEN and CDR2 SYDVKM. The CDR3 extends over 15 amino acids. For this clone: Its target is unknown.

Measured with immunoSEQ multiplex PCR; TCRdb has only the in-frame clones, and not every one. Of about 98,000 clones listed, around 88% are singletons. Donors were drawn from the roughly 120-subject validation cohort, separate from the approximately 680-subject first cohort. This chain connects TRBV28 to TRBJ2-7; TRBD1 might be the D (6 bases). The clonotype originates from a woman younger than 45 in good health and CMV-seronegative. Sample: PBMCs. The CDR3 region has the DNA TGTGCCAGCAGTTCGATAGGGGGAAGGCCCTACGAGCAGTACTTC. It specifies CASSSIGGRPYEQYF. Variable domain in full (rest from reference TRBV28 and TRBJ2-7): DVKVTQSSRYLVKRTGEKVFLECVQDMDHENMFWYRQDPGLGLRLIYFSYDVKMKEKGDIPEGYSVSREKKERFSLILESASTNQTSMYLCASSSIGGRPYEQYFGPGTRLTVT.